What follows describes a single TCR beta chain. V lost 4 bases and J 0 bases, leaving 6 bases between the germline ends. Germline V gene sequence: CDR1 LNHDA, CDR2 SQIVND (reference sequence). This CDR3 region has 13 residues. This entry comes from a study of blood T cell repertoires in COVID-19. TCRdb's copy holds only in-frame clones and misses some; the assay was immunoSEQ multiplex PCR. The repertoire holds more than 300,000 clones, with around nine tenths as singletons. The receptor was isolated from a woman between 18 and 30 years old who had recovered from COVID-19. The sample taken for sequencing was peripheral blood. V usage is TRBV19 and J usage is TRBJ1-1; D not certain. The CDR3 spells CASSTAMNTEAFF. As DNA, the CDR3 is TGTGCCAGTAGTACCGCGATGAACACTGAAGCTTTCTTT.